The next 4 T cell receptor beta chains were all read from a single sample in a study of OX40 agonist ivuxolimab in advanced cancers. Produced via immunoSEQ multiplex PCR; TCRdb's table is partial and in-frame only. This table holds about 27,000 clones, 76% found once. The material was CD4+ or CD8+ T cells sorted from blood, obtained in a trial of the OX40 agonist ivuxolimab. These receptors came from an adult with an advanced solid tumor such as melanoma, head and neck, liver or kidney cancer.

The chain carries TRBV19 and TRBJ1-4; D possibly corresponds to TRBD1 (5 bases). This CDR3 spans 16 amino acids. Looked up from germline, CDR1 is LNHDA and CDR2 is SQIVND (reference sequence). V shed 5 bases and J shed 8 bases, with 21 bases lying between them. CDR3 amino acids: CASSAPGLPEGEKLFF. In nucleotides, the CDR3 is TGTGCCAGTAGTGCTCCGGGACTCCCGGAAGGAGAAAAACTGTTTTTT.

The V call is TRBV4-1, the J call TRBJ2-3; 10 bases fit TRBD2. The germline V gene has CDR1 MGHRA and CDR2 YSYEKL. This CDR3 is built from 16 residues. The V segment lost 2 bases and the J segment 5 bases; nucleotides outside the gene matches: 7. The CDR3 protein is CASSQLAGDRGDTQYF. In DNA, the CDR3 is TGCGCCAGCAGCCAACTAGCGGGGGACCGGGGAGATACGCAGTATTTT.

The V call is TRBV5-4, the J call TRBJ2-1; D perhaps matches TRBD1 (6 bases). The CDR3 covers 16 residues. V was trimmed by 4 bases and J by 1 base, leaving 15 bases between them. Germline CDR1 is SGHNT and CDR2 is YYREEE (reference sequence). For the CDR3, the DNA is TGTGCCAGCAGCCTCGGACAGCCCGCTTCCTACAATGAGCAGTTCTTC. This translates into CASSLGQPASYNEQFF.

The chain has TRBV5-4 and TRBJ2-6, with TRBD2 identical over 7 bases. The germline V gene encodes CDR1 SGHNT and CDR2 YYREEE (reference sequence). Trimming removed 6 bases from V and 0 bases from J; junction bases left unmatched: 12. This CDR3 is 18 amino acids long. The CDR3 reads CASTKRGRSSSGANVLTF. As DNA, the CDR3 is TGTGCCAGCACGAAGCGGGGCAGGTCAAGCTCTGGGGCCAACGTCCTGACTTTC.